This TCR beta chain was sequenced in a study of blood T cell repertoires in COVID-19. As for the study in general: Donors in the United States, Italy and Spain gave samples during acute or convalescent COVID-19.

Only in-frame clones appear in the TCRdb table, and some are missing; sequencing was by immunoSEQ multiplex PCR. The sample carries under 140,000 clones, approximately 65% recorded once. From germline, CDR1 is LGHNT and CDR2 FRNRAP. The CDR3 length is 13 residues. The ends were cut back, 2 bases at V and 9 bases at J, with 14 bases in the middle. This clone showed up just once. The specimen sequenced was peripheral blood. This clonotype originated in a woman in her sixties with acute or convalescent COVID-19. The chain carries TRBV12-5 and TRBJ2-7; TRBD1 might be the D (6 bases). CDR3 sequence: CASGLSARGGQYF. CDR3 nucleotides: TGTGCTAGTGGTTTGTCGGCCAGGGGCGGGCAGTACTTC. Full variable domain (rest looked up from reference TRBV12-5 and TRBJ2-7): DARVTQTPRHKVTEMGQEVTMRCQPILGHNTVFWYRQTMMQGLELLAYFRNRAPLDDSGMPKDRFSAEMPDATLATLKIQPSEPRDSAVYFCASGLSARGGQYFGPGTRLTVT.